Listed below are T cell receptor beta chains from one sample, sequenced in a study of T cell changes during pregnancy in multiple sclerosis. Here immunoSEQ multiplex PCR was the method, and the copy in TCRdb shows in-frame clones only, minus some. The sample has about 38,000 clones; 92% are singletons. Sequencing was performed on CD8+ T cells from peripheral blood mononuclear cells, taken in the third trimester of pregnancy. The receptors here all came from a female donor with multiple sclerosis, enrolled in a pregnancy study. Each CDR3 is given with its conserved first and last residue. D genes are given only for firm matches. Expanded clones are given a class, and other clones once, few, many or no size at all.

clone_size d_call j_call v_call cdr3_aa cdr3_nt
. TRBD1 TRBJ1-1 TRBV6-1 CASRVFRDRVIEAFF TGTGCCAGCCGAGTTTTCCGGGACAGGGTTATTGAAGCTTTCTTT
. TRBD2 TRBJ2-3 TRBV27 CATRTVAGSRADTQYF TGTGCCACCCGGACAGTAGCGGGAAGTCGGGCAGATACGCAGTATTTT
. TRBD2 TRBJ2-7 TRBV29-1 CSGPGLARRGLYEQYF TGCAGCGGACCGGGACTAGCGCGCCGGGGCCTCTACGAGCAGTACTTC
. . TRBJ1-2 TRBV27 CASSFRQSYQNYGYTF TGTGCCAGCAGTTTCAGACAGAGCTACCAAAACTATGGCTACACCTTC
. . TRBJ2-1 TRBV7-3 CASSSSEEGYNEQFF TGTGCCAGCAGCTCTAGCGAAGAGGGTTACAATGAGCAGTTCTTC
. . TRBJ2-1 TRBV7-9 CASSPDLSSYNEQFF TGTGCCAGCAGCCCCGACTTGAGCTCCTACAATGAGCAGTTCTTC
. . TRBJ2-7 TRBV5-1 CASRFSAGQGEQYF TGCGCCAGCAGGTTCTCAGCGGGACAAGGGGAGCAGTACTTC
once . TRBJ1-1 TRBV29-1 CSVGGYTEAFF TGCAGCGTGGGGGGGTACACTGAAGCTTTCTTT
once TRBD1 TRBJ1-5 TRBV4-2 CASSQEHRGLSQPQHF TGTGCCAGCAGCCAAGAGCACAGGGGGTTAAGTCAGCCCCAGCATTTT
. TRBD1 TRBJ2-4 TRBV4-1 CASSQDDNWETGGNNIQYF TGCGCCAGCAGCCAAGATGACAATTGGGAGACAGGGGGTAACAACATTCAGTACTTC
. TRBD2 TRBJ2-7 TRBV10-3 CAISESIMGTSGSSTDYEQYF TGTGCCATCAGTGAGTCGATTATGGGGACTAGCGGGAGCTCAACGGACTACGAGCAGTACTTC
. . TRBJ2-5 TRBV29-1 CSVELGGTVRETQYF TGCAGCGTTGAATTAGGCGGGACGGTAAGAGAGACCCAGTACTTC
. . TRBJ2-7 TRBV6-1 CASITSPPYEQYF TGTGCCAGCATCACTAGTCCCCCCTACGAGCAGTACTTC
. . TRBJ1-5 TRBV6-1 CASSAAGARVQPQHF TGTGCCAGCAGTGCCGCAGGGGCAAGGGTCCAGCCCCAGCATTTT
few TRBD2 TRBJ2-7 TRBV30 CAWSVLAGGVNEQYF TGTGCCTGGAGTGTTCTAGCGGGAGGAGTCAACGAGCAGTACTTC
. . TRBJ2-3 TRBV30 CAWSVDRGITDTQYF TGTGCCTGGAGTGTCGACCGGGGTATTACAGATACGCAGTATTTT
. . TRBJ2-3 TRBV7-9 CASSRGGDTQYF TGTGCCAGCAGCAGGGGGGGGGATACGCAGTATTTT
. TRBD2 TRBJ2-1 TRBV2 CASSELAGALNEQFF TGTGCCAGCAGTGAATTAGCGGGAGCTCTGAATGAGCAGTTCTTC
. TRBD2 TRBJ2-7 TRBV7-2 CASSLIGSGAYEQYF TGTGCCAGCAGCTTAATCGGTAGCGGGGCCTACGAGCAGTACTTC
. TRBD1 TRBJ1-3 TRBV7-2 CASSSWTGGIAGNTIYF TGTGCCAGCAGCTCGTGGACAGGGGGCATTGCTGGAAACACCATATATTTT
. TRBD2 TRBJ2-7 TRBV27 CASSLLAGGEQYF TGTGCCAGCAGCCTTCTAGCGGGAGGCGAGCAGTACTTC
. TRBD1 TRBJ1-6 TRBV4-3 CASSQDQGGTYSPLHF TGCGCCAGCAGCCAAGACCAGGGGGGAACTTATTCACCCCTCCACTTT
. . TRBJ2-3 TRBV5-6 CASSLIRQTSTDTQYF TGTGCCAGCAGCTTGATTCGACAGACTAGCACAGATACGCAGTATTTT
. . TRBJ1-4 TRBV10-3 CATSLGTNEKLFF TGTGCCACCTCACTAGGGACTAATGAAAAACTGTTTTTT
. TRBD2 TRBJ2-7 TRBV29-1 CSVVSGGYEQYF TGCAGCGTTGTGTCGGGGGGCTACGAGCAGTACTTC
. . TRBJ1-2 TRBV29-1 CSVEGGAGYGYTF TGCAGCGTTGAAGGGGGCGCGGGGTATGGCTACACCTTC
. TRBD1 TRBJ1-5 TRBV19 CASRKGQGNQPQHF TGTGCCAGCCGGAAAGGACAGGGCAATCAGCCCCAGCATTTT
. TRBD1 TRBJ2-5 TRBV2 CASSEALPRKGQDIQETQYF TGTGCCAGCAGTGAAGCGCTCCCCCGGAAAGGACAGGACATCCAAGAGACCCAGTACTTC
. . TRBJ1-4 TRBV29-1 CSVEEGGRANEKLFF TGCAGCGTTGAAGAAGGAGGGAGGGCTAATGAAAAACTGTTTTTT
. . TRBJ2-7 TRBV4-2 CASSQVLDNGEQYF TGTGCCAGCAGCCAAGTGTTAGATAACGGCGAGCAGTACTTC
. TRBD2 TRBJ2-2 TRBV7-8 CASTSTSGVGELFF TGTGCCAGCACCTCGACTAGCGGGGTCGGGGAGCTGTTTTTT
. TRBD2 TRBJ2-7 TRBV7-6 CASSLSGGETYEQYF TGTGCCAGCAGCTTAAGTGGGGGGGAGACCTACGAGCAGTACTTC
. TRBD2 TRBJ2-7 TRBV7-2 CASSLALGLAALEQYF TGTGCCAGCAGCTTAGCTTTGGGACTAGCAGCCCTCGAGCAGTACTTC
. TRBD1 TRBJ2-7 TRBV5-5 CASSSRTGPPDGELGNEQYF TGTGCCAGCAGCTCTCGGACAGGGCCGCCTGACGGGGAATTGGGCAACGAGCAGTACTTC
. . TRBJ2-7 TRBV11-2 CASTPGGGANYEQYF TGTGCCAGCACCCCAGGTGGCGGGGCGAACTACGAGCAGTACTTC
. TRBD2 TRBJ2-1 TRBV6-5 CASRELAGIDEQFF TGTGCCAGCAGAGAACTAGCGGGAATCGATGAGCAGTTCTTC
few . TRBJ2-3 TRBV28 CASSSARWETDTQYF TGTGCCAGCAGTTCCGCTCGGTGGGAGACAGATACGCAGTATTTT
. TRBD2 TRBJ2-3 TRBV28 CASSLSLAGDSDTQYF TGTGCCAGCAGTTTAAGTCTAGCGGGAGACTCAGATACGCAGTATTTT
. . TRBJ1-5 TRBV19 CASSIGPGQPQHF TGTGCCAGTAGTATTGGGCCCGGTCAGCCCCAGCATTTT
. . TRBJ2-1 TRBV5-4 CASSLGGYNEQFF TGTGCCAGCAGCCTGGGCGGCTACAATGAGCAGTTCTTC
. . TRBJ2-2 TRBV4-1 CASSQVTSGTGELFF TGCGCCAGCAGCCAAGTGACTAGTGGCACCGGGGAGCTGTTTTTT
. TRBD2 TRBJ2-7 TRBV7-2 CASSPSGSWTYEQYF TGTGCCAGCAGCCCTAGCGGGAGCTGGACCTACGAGCAGTACTTC
. . TRBJ2-3 TRBV27 CASSFGGSTDTQYF TGTGCCAGCAGTTTTGGTGGCAGCACAGATACGCAGTATTTT
. . TRBJ2-3 TRBV29-1 CSVEDGSPDTQYF TGCAGCGTTGAAGACGGGAGCCCAGATACGCAGTATTTT
once TRBD1 TRBJ2-7 TRBV7-6 CASSFSGTGGIEQYF TGTGCCAGCAGCTTTTCCGGGACAGGGGGCATCGAGCAGTACTTC